Listed here are 22 T cell receptor beta chains from one sample, sequenced in a study of blood T cell repertoires in COVID-19. Profiled with immunoSEQ multiplex PCR; TCRdb holds only in-frame clones, not every one. The sample contains roughly 250,000 clones, approximately 91% of which appear only once. Input material: peripheral blood. The source of these receptors is a person between 18 and 35 years old with COVID-19, enrolled during active disease.

The CDR3 sequence: CASTGQGAEAFF. CDR3 DNA: TGCGCCAGCACCGGACAGGGGGCTGAAGCTTTCTTT. V gene TRBV5-1 combines with J gene TRBJ1-1, with 10 positions matching TRBD1. The length of the CDR3 is 12 residues. Germline V gene lookup returns CDR1 SGHRS and CDR2 YFSETQ. The junction had 2 bases not matched to a gene; V was cut back by 6 bases and J by 6 bases.

This rearrangement joins TRBV27 to TRBJ2-2; tentatively, D is TRBD1 (6 bases). V shed 3 bases and J shed 3 bases, with 14 bases lying between them. Germline V gives CDR1 MNHEY, CDR2 SMNVEV (reference sequence). The CDR3 contains 16 residues. As DNA, the CDR3 is TGTGCCAGCAGTTTGGGCGCAGGGGTCTACACCGGGGAGCTGTTTTTT. It encodes CASSLGAGVYTGELFF.

This chain links TRBV10-1 with TRBJ2-7, with D perhaps matching TRBD2 (6 bases). The V end lost 5 bases, the J end lost 4 bases, and 12 bases lay between the germline ends. Germline CDR1 is WNHNN and CDR2 is SYGVQD (reference sequence). The CDR3 is 13 residues long. For the CDR3, the DNA is TGCGCCAGCAGTTTTACCGGGAGATACGAGCAGTACTTC. Its protein is CASSFTGRYEQYF.

The gene calls are TRBV5-5 and TRBJ2-3; perhaps TRBD2 as D (5 bases). CDR3 length: 14 residues. Trimming took 1 base from V and 2 from J, leaving 8 bases between them. Germline-derived CDR1 and CDR2 are SGHKS and YYEKEE (reference sequence). CDR3 sequence (DNA): TGTGCCAGCAGCTTGACTAGTACCACAGATACGCAGTATTTT. It is translated as CASSLTSTTDTQYF.

The chain couples TRBV24-1 to TRBJ2-3; 10 positions match TRBD1. CDR3 length equals 16 residues. The V gene's germline CDR1 is KGHDR and CDR2 SFDVKD. V dropped 7 bases and J dropped 3; count of bases not matched to a gene: 9. This CDR3 is CATSEGQGMVTDTQYF. For the CDR3, the DNA is TGTGCCACCAGCGAGGGACAGGGGATGGTGACAGATACGCAGTATTTT.

V usage is TRBV5-5 and J usage is TRBJ2-1; 10 bases fit TRBD2. Trimming removed 4 bases from V and 7 bases from J; junction bases left unmatched: 5. CDR1 and CDR2 (germline): SGHKS, YYEKEE (reference sequence). The CDR3 has 14 amino acids. The CDR3 loop reads CASSRWTSGNEQFF. The CDR3 DNA reads TGTGCCAGCAGCCGGTGGACTAGCGGAAATGAGCAGTTCTTC.

The rearrangement uses TRBV4-1 and TRBJ1-3; 10 nucleotides agree with TRBD1. The V gene's germline CDR1 is MGHRA and CDR2 YSYEKL. The CDR3 extends over 16 amino acids. The V and J ends lost 4 bases and 4 bases, in that order; junction bases with no gene match: 7. CDR3 residues: CASSPTGQGYGNTIYF. The CDR3 nucleotides read TGCGCCAGCAGCCCTACGGGACAGGGGTACGGAAACACCATATATTTT.

This clone has only one observation. The chain couples TRBV6-5 to TRBJ2-2; 8 positions match TRBD1. Germline values: CDR1 MNHEY, CDR2 SVGAGI. The trim removed 0 bases at V and 3 bases at J, leaving 3 bases unmatched. The CDR3 extends over 16 amino acids. The CDR3 loop reads CASSYSQGADTGELFF. The CDR3 region has the DNA TGTGCCAGCAGTTACTCGCAGGGGGCCGACACCGGGGAGCTGTTTTTT.

The gene calls are TRBV19 and TRBJ2-1; D is possibly TRBD2 (6 bases). Per germline, CDR1 LNHDA and CDR2 SQIVND (reference sequence). V lost 6 bases and J 2 bases, leaving 14 bases between the germline ends. The CDR3 spans 15 residues. Here the CDR3 DNA reads TGTGCCAGTAGCACCAGCGGGTGGCCCTACAATGAGCAGTTCTTC. The encoded protein is CASSTSGWPYNEQFF.

The V gene is TRBV6-5, the J gene TRBJ2-7, with 11 bases matching TRBD2. Trimming removed 7 bases from V and 0 bases from J; junction bases left unmatched: 2. This CDR3 is built from 14 residues. The germline CDR1 and CDR2 sequences are MNHEY and SVGAGI. CDR3 sequence (DNA): TGTGCCAGCACGGGACTAGCGGTCTCCTACGAGCAGTACTTC. This gives the protein CASTGLAVSYEQYF.

The V and J genes are TRBV28 and TRBJ1-5, with 9 positions matching TRBD1. Germline assignment: CDR1 MDHEN and CDR2 SYDVKM. The CDR3 totals 16 residues. With 5 bases clipped from V and 2 bases from J, the junction kept 7 bases outside the gene matches. CDR3 region: CASSLGDRAGNQPQHF. In nucleotides, the CDR3 is TGTGCCAGCAGTCTAGGGGACAGGGCGGGCAATCAGCCCCAGCATTTT.

V usage is TRBV7-2 and J usage is TRBJ2-3; 7 bases align to TRBD2. The junction had 4 bases not matched to a gene; V was cut back by 2 bases and J by 5 bases. From germline, CDR1 is SGHTA and CDR2 FQGNSA. The CDR3 has 14 amino acids. The CDR3 is CASSLRGREDTQYF. The CDR3 DNA is TGTGCCAGCAGCTTAAGAGGGAGGGAAGATACGCAGTATTTT.

This chain links TRBV9 with TRBJ2-3, with 8 positions matching TRBD2. Looked up from germline, CDR1 is SGDLS and CDR2 is YYNGEE. The ends lost 4 bases at V and 3 bases at J; junction bases unmatched: 7. The CDR3 has 15 amino acids. The CDR3 region has the DNA TGTGCCAGCAGCCCGAGCGGGAGAGGGACAGATACGCAGTATTTT. Translating gives CASSPSGRGTDTQYF.

CDR3 bases: TGTGCCAGCAGCTTAGGTTGGGCGGGACAGGGCTACACCTTC. It yields the protein CASSLGWAGQGYTF. The genes are TRBV11-2 and TRBJ1-2; the match to TRBD1 covers 7 bases. Per germline, CDR1 SGHAT and CDR2 FQNNGV. The CDR3 has 14 amino acids. V dropped 1 base and J dropped 8; count of bases not matched to a gene: 7.

The chain recombines TRBV28 with TRBJ2-7; 13 nucleotides match TRBD2. This CDR3 spans 16 amino acids. V lost 3 bases to trimming and J lost 4 bases; unmatched junction nucleotides: 6. The germline gives CDR1 MDHEN, CDR2 SYDVKM. CDR3 amino acids: CASSFGTSGNLYEQYF. In DNA form, the CDR3 reads TGTGCCAGCAGTTTCGGGACTAGCGGGAACCTTTACGAGCAGTACTTC.

The chain uses TRBV25-1 and TRBJ1-4; D is unclear. Trimming pared 4 bases from V and 4 bases from J, leaving 10 bases between. This CDR3 contains 14 residues. Looked up from germline, CDR1 is MGHDK and CDR2 is SYGVNS. The CDR3 reads CASSVPGFNEKLFF. CDR3 sequence (DNA): TGTGCCAGCAGTGTCCCAGGCTTTAATGAAAAACTGTTTTTT.

The gene calls are TRBV6-5 and TRBJ1-6; D is unresolved. The CDR3 length is 15 residues. The V end was cut by 0 bases, the J end by 9 bases, with 12 bases between. Germline CDR1 and CDR2: MNHEY and SVGAGI. The chain's CDR3 is CASSYSWAEGSPLHF. CDR3 nucleotides: TGTGCCAGCAGTTACTCGTGGGCGGAGGGTTCACCCCTCCACTTT.

The genes are TRBV27 and TRBJ1-2; D possibly corresponds to TRBD1 (6 bases). Trimming stripped 6 bases from V and 10 bases from J, with 18 bases between. The CDR3 is 13 residues long. Germline-derived CDR1 and CDR2 are MNHEY and SMNVEV (reference sequence). CDR3 protein: CASRTLQGNDYTF. In DNA, the CDR3 is TGTGCCAGCAGGACACTACAGGGAAACGACTACACCTTC.

The chain has TRBV19 and TRBJ1-5; D is undetermined. The CDR3 is 13 residues long. V was trimmed by 1 base and J by 7 bases, leaving 8 bases between them. CDR1 LNHDA and CDR2 SQIVND come from the germline V gene (reference sequence). The CDR3 DNA is TGTGCCAGTAGTATAGTGGAGGGCCAGCCCCAGCATTTT. Residues: CASSIVEGQPQHF.

This chain joins TRBV9 and TRBJ2-3; D might be TRBD2 (6 bases). Per the germline V gene, CDR1 is SGDLS and CDR2 is YYNGEE. The CDR3 length is 14 residues. The V end was cut by 4 bases, the J end by 3 bases, with 12 bases between. CDR3 sequence reads: CASSSGEGTDTQYF. As DNA, the CDR3 is TGTGCCAGCAGCTCGGGAGAAGGGACAGATACGCAGTATTTT.

The chain carries TRBV27 and TRBJ2-3, with D maybe TRBD1 (5 bases). Germline lookup yields CDR1 MNHEY and CDR2 SMNVEV (reference sequence). With 4 bases removed from V and 0 bases from J, the gap between germline ends came to 11 bases. The CDR3 consists of 15 residues. The CDR3: CASSSGSSSTDTQYF. For the CDR3, the DNA is TGTGCCAGCAGTTCAGGGTCGTCTAGCACAGATACGCAGTATTTT.

This clone appeared once. This chain joins TRBV6-6 and TRBJ2-7, with TRBD1 matching over 9 bases. The CDR3 has 14 amino acids. The trim removed 5 bases at V and 4 bases at J, leaving 6 bases unmatched. In germline, CDR1 is MNHNY, CDR2 SVGAGI (reference sequence). The CDR3, as DNA: TGTGCCAGCAGTCCTGGACAGGGGTGGTACGAGCAGTACTTC. This sequence encodes CASSPGQGWYEQYF.